The clone carrying this T cell receptor (beta chain) has just a few counts. Only in-frame clones appear in the TCRdb table, and some are missing; sequencing was by immunoSEQ multiplex PCR. The sample lists 20,000 to 25,000 clones; roughly 90% were seen once. The sample comes from a study of T cell changes during pregnancy in multiple sclerosis. Germline CDR1 is SGHTA and CDR2 is FQGNSA. The CDR3 is 13 residues long. Trimming removed 2 bases from V and 11 bases from J; junction bases left unmatched: 5. The sequenced sample was CD4+ T cells from peripheral blood mononuclear cells, obtained in the first trimester of pregnancy. The receptor comes from a female donor in good health, enrolled as a control in a pregnancy study. The V gene is TRBV7-2, the J gene TRBJ1-1; the match to TRBD1 covers 10 bases. Here the CDR3 reads CASSLRQGAWAFF. The DNA for the CDR3 is TGTGCCAGCAGCTTAAGACAGGGGGCATGGGCTTTCTTT.